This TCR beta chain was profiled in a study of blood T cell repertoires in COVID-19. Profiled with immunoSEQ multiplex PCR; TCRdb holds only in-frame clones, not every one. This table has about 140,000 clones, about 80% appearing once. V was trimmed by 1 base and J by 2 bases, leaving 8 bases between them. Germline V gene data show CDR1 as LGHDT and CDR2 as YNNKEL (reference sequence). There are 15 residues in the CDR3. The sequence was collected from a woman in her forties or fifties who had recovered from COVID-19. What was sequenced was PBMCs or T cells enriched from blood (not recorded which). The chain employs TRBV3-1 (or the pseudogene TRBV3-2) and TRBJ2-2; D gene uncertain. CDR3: CASSQVSYNTGELFF. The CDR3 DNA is TGTGCCAGCAGCCAAGTTAGTTATAACACCGGGGAGCTGTTTTTT.